This T cell receptor (beta chain) is drawn from a study of blood T cell repertoires in COVID-19. The trim removed 6 bases at V and 4 bases at J, leaving 6 bases unmatched. In germline, CDR1 is MNHEY, CDR2 SVGAGI. The CDR3 has 14 amino acids. Libraries were prepared by immunoSEQ multiplex PCR; TCRdb keeps only in-frame clonotypes and omits some of them. The sample has around 200,000 clones; about 86% are singletons. The specimen was peripheral blood. The TCR was taken from a woman between 45 and 60 years old with acute or convalescent COVID-19. This chain links TRBV6-5 with TRBJ2-1; 7 positions agree with TRBD1. CDR3 in DNA: TGTGCCAGCAGACTTGGGACAGTATACAATGAGCAGTTCTTC. Translation gives CASRLGTVYNEQFF.